These T cell receptor beta chains were read from a single sample in a study of cytomegalovirus exposure and HLA in healthy donors. Repertoires were generated with immunoSEQ multiplex PCR, while TCRdb's copy carries only in-frame clones and drops some. The table includes about 140,000 clones, 60% to 80% detected once. The material sequenced was PBMCs. The receptors were gathered from a woman younger than 45 in good health and CMV-seronegative. Each CDR3 is given with its conserved first and last residue. The D gene is left open where the match is weak. The size of a clone is reported for some rows only, either as once, few or many, or as a class for expanded clones.

j_call v_call d_call cdr3_length clone_size cdr3_aa cdr3_nt
TRBJ2-1 TRBV11-2 TRBD2 16 few CASSSLAGGSYNEQFF TGTGCCAGCAGCTCCCTAGCGGGAGGTTCCTACAATGAGCAGTTCTTC
TRBJ1-6 TRBV7-2 NA 13 NA CASSLDGNSPLHF TGTGCCAGCAGCTTAGACGGGAATTCACCCCTCCACTTT
TRBJ2-1 TRBV5-8 TRBD1 15 NA CASSLVGTGGRGKFF TGTGCCAGCAGCTTGGTCGGGACAGGGGGCAGGGGGAAGTTCTTC
TRBJ2-4 TRBV7-9 NA 15 NA CASSFYRDTKNIQYF TGTGCCAGCAGCTTCTACAGGGATACCAAAAACATTCAGTACTTC
TRBJ1-5 TRBV2 NA 13 NA CASSSDSGQPQHF TGTGCCAGCAGTTCTGACTCGGGTCAGCCCCAGCATTTT
TRBJ1-1 TRBV5-1 NA 16 NA CASSLRGWGMNTEAFF TGCGCCAGCAGCTTGCGGGGGTGGGGGATGAACACTGAAGCTTTCTTT
TRBJ2-7 TRBV30 TRBD1 14 NA CAWTLTGGTYEQYF TGTGCCTGGACCCTGACAGGGGGTACCTACGAGCAGTACTTC
TRBJ1-3 TRBV7-9 NA 15 NA CASSSRDILGNTIYF TGTGCCAGCAGCTCGAGGGACATTCTTGGAAACACCATATATTTT
TRBJ2-3 TRBV27 TRBD2 20 NA CASSLWASGLRSPGTDTQYF TGTGCCAGCAGTTTGTGGGCTAGCGGACTTAGATCGCCTGGCACAGATACGCAGTATTTT
TRBJ2-2 TRBV14 TRBD2 15 NA CASSRSSGSTGELFF TGTGCCAGCAGCCGTTCTAGCGGGAGCACCGGGGAGCTGTTTTTT